The entry below gives a single T cell receptor (beta chain) sequence along with its context. Its antigen is currently unknown. The data derive from a study of cytomegalovirus exposure and HLA in healthy donors. The overall study: Some 85 million unique TCRs, all from HLA-typed donors, were included in an early release of the data.

The PCR had 60 Vbeta and 13 Jbeta primers. TCRdb's copy holds only in-frame clones and misses some; the assay was immunoSEQ multiplex PCR. The sample records 200,000 to 250,000 clones, about four fifths being singletons. Whole-study results and caveats: With DRB1 most and HLA-C fewest, TCR association rates differed between HLA loci in a later analysis. A few chains linked to CMV were shown in vitro to be specific for CMV antigens.

CDR1 is SNHLY and CDR2 is FYNNEI in the germline V gene. The length of the CDR3 is 15 residues. Trimming took 6 bases from V and 0 from J, leaving 15 bases between them. Sequencing was done on a sample of PBMCs. The genes are TRBV2 and TRBJ2-7; D unresolved. This TCR came from a woman between 50 and 59 years old in good health and CMV-seropositive. The CDR3 bases are TGTGCCAGCAGGTCCTTACTGATGAGCTCCTACGAGCAGTACTTC. This gives the protein CASRSLLMSSYEQYF.